The sample holds a few counts of the clone carrying this T cell receptor (beta chain). What it recognizes is unknown. The entry originates in a study of T cells after yellow fever vaccination. 5'RACE template switching produced TCR cDNA carrying a universal primer site and UMIs. TCRdb reanalysed the 5' RACE reads using MiXCR and keeps one entry per CDR3 protein. Of 450,000 to 650,000 distinct CDR3 sequences listed, 21% are singletons. Study results and limitations: The CD4 and CD8 compartments had a small share of their clonotypes in common. A weaker secondary response peaked on day 5, the primary on day 15. At 95% to 97% for CD4 and roughly 87% for CD8, most primary-vaccination clones showed up again after the booster.

This specimen was PBMCs, taken approximately 20 days after the first yellow fever vaccination. This sequence originates from a man aged 18 to 30 who received the YFV17D yellow fever vaccine.

DNA for the CDR3: TGTGCCAGCAGTTTAGCGGGGCCCTTGGGTTCACCCCTCCACTTT. It encodes CASSLAGPLGSPLHF. The rearrangement joins TRBV12-3 or TRBV12-4 to TRBJ1-6; possibly TRBD1 for D (5 bases). The length of the CDR3 is 15 residues. Deletions cut 0 bases from V and 9 bases from J, with 12 bases between.